The present T cell receptor beta chain was sequenced within a study of cytotoxic CD8 clonotypes in ibrutinib-treated CLL. TCR beta library input comprised about 1.8 micrograms of genomic DNA from cryopreserved PBMCs. The V gene end was trimmed by 0 bases and the J gene end by 4 bases; junction bases not matched to a gene: 7. Germline loops: CDR1 MDHEN, CDR2 SYDVKM. The CDR3 contains 16 residues. Profiled with immunoSEQ multiplex PCR; TCRdb holds only in-frame clones, not every one. In the table there are about 140,000 clones, approximately 77% of which are singletons. This receptor was identified in a human donor with chronic lymphocytic leukemia. The chain recombines TRBV28 with TRBJ2-7, with 9 nucleotides matching TRBD2. Sample: PBMCs, taken after 12 months of ibrutinib treatment. The chain's CDR3 is CASSLWVAGDMYEQYF. In DNA, the CDR3 is TGTGCCAGCAGTTTATGGGTAGCGGGAGATATGTACGAGCAGTACTTC.